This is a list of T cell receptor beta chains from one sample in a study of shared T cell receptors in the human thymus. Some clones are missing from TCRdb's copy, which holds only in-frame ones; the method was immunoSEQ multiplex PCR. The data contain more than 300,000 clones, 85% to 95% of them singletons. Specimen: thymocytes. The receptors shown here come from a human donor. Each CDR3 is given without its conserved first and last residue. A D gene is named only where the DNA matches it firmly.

ASSRHRKTPNYGYT,.,TRBJ1-2,TRBV5-5
ASSPPETGHSPQH,.,TRBJ1-5,TRBV7-2
ASSYSSGTNSYEQY,TRBD2,TRBJ2-7,TRBV6-5
ATSRDRNTEAF,.,TRBJ1-1,TRBV15
ASSQDPGGVREQY,TRBD2,TRBJ2-7,TRBV4-3
ASSLGVGTRGNEQF,TRBD2,TRBJ2-1,TRBV7-6
ASSGGRALGFTDTQY,TRBD2,TRBJ2-3,TRBV11-3
ASSLLDRGTHMNTEAF,TRBD1,TRBJ1-1,TRBV11-1
ASSFPNIHEQY,.,TRBJ2-7,TRBV28
ASSNYGGSPHEITDTQY,.,TRBJ2-3,TRBV2
ASSIRKHSCNQPQH,.,TRBJ1-5,TRBV19
ASSFPNTEAF,.,TRBJ1-1,TRBV27
ASSLVSGGTGELF,TRBD1,TRBJ2-2,TRBV11-3
ASSSPQETKEKLF,.,TRBJ1-4,TRBV11-2
ASSQDLGVDGYT,.,TRBJ1-2,TRBV4-1
ASSIHLPGLGDF,.,TRBJ1-1,TRBV19
ASSYSAPNTGELF,.,TRBJ2-2,TRBV6-5
ASSFGPTPRDRGPYEQY,TRBD1,TRBJ2-7,TRBV5-6
ASSPTGHSYNEQF,.,TRBJ2-1,TRBV11-2
ASSQEPLAGARVPLLEQF,TRBD2,TRBJ2-1,TRBV4-1
ASRADGNSGANVLT,.,TRBJ2-6,TRBV5-1
ASSSQTGNNTEAF,TRBD1,TRBJ1-1,TRBV7-9
ASSLRDIPPGELF,.,TRBJ2-2,TRBV28
ASSIRSSYT,.,TRBJ1-2,TRBV28
ASWPGTGPYNEQF,TRBD1,TRBJ2-1,TRBV27
ASSVHSRDRGLAGYT,TRBD1,TRBJ1-2,TRBV6-4
ASSETSGKWNEQY,TRBD2,TRBJ2-7,TRBV27
ASSFRAVPWDEQF,.,TRBJ2-1,TRBV11-3
ASSTTPRSYEQY,.,TRBJ2-7,TRBV11-2
ASSLRGARNGYT,.,TRBJ1-2,TRBV28
ASSNRGSPRETQY,TRBD2,TRBJ2-5,TRBV6-6
ASSYHPEREGLEQY,TRBD2,TRBJ2-7,TRBV7-2
ASRRNLLLNTEAF,.,TRBJ1-1,TRBV13
ASSLRPLGLFWPQH,.,TRBJ1-5,TRBV27
ASSDEAGRSDTQY,TRBD2,TRBJ2-3,TRBV6-4
ASSLDPRVGSDEQF,.,TRBJ2-1,TRBV5-5
ASSPRDRGSEQY,TRBD1,TRBJ2-7,TRBV9
ASSGTPWGDRNEQY,.,TRBJ2-7,TRBV28
ATARGPNEKLF,.,TRBJ1-4,TRBV2
ASSLRRQVEAF,.,TRBJ1-1,TRBV11-2
ASSSQGKEAF,.,TRBJ1-1,TRBV11-3
ASSMYRREGYT,.,TRBJ1-2,TRBV7-3
ASSSGTFIAY,.,TRBJ2-3,TRBV28
ASSPRGPKRNQPQH,.,TRBJ1-5,TRBV27
ASSQDGQQQYNEQF,.,TRBJ2-1,TRBV4-2
SAIPVAEQY,.,TRBJ2-7,TRBV20-1
ATSALAIAGRYEQY,TRBD2,TRBJ2-7,TRBV15
ASTMGVPGTSEEETQY,TRBD2,TRBJ2-5,TRBV25-1
ASSALQTSVSYEQY,TRBD2,TRBJ2-7,TRBV6-6
ASSLAPWGTDTQY,.,TRBJ2-3,TRBV5-1
ASSLGLAGVEQY,TRBD2,TRBJ2-7,TRBV11-2
ASSQARRDTEAF,.,TRBJ1-1,TRBV4-3
ASSLARTGFFSTNEKLF,TRBD1,TRBJ1-4,TRBV7-2
ASSEHGLPMHYEQY,.,TRBJ2-7,TRBV14
SARERFEQF,.,TRBJ2-1,TRBV20-1
SVGQPYGYT,.,TRBJ1-2,TRBV29-1
ASSEFGVNYGYT,.,TRBJ1-2,TRBV28
SVPGTSGSFGADEQF,TRBD2,TRBJ2-1,TRBV29-1
ATSAEGRRYGYT,.,TRBJ1-2,TRBV15